Included here is one T cell receptor beta chain sequence, with context. The antigen remains unidentified. With around 310,000 cells each, the CD8+ T cell subsets were individually sorted in triplicate. Among CD8+ T cells, naive ones were CD45RO-CCR7+CD27+CD95-. This entry belongs to a study of CXCR3-negative and CXCR3-positive naive CD8 T cells. The wider study: The study obtained 140 million or so TRB reads, about 1.5 +/- 0.3 million per library. Study results and limitations: Similar TRBV-TRBJ usage characterized naive CXCR3-negative and CXCR3-positive cells; memory cells differed.

CDR1 SQVTM and CDR2 ANQGSEA come from the germline V gene. This CDR3 has 14 residues. The authors prepared UMI-labeled TRB cDNA libraries by 5' RACE. From the 5' RACE reads, TCRdb lists one entry per CDR3 protein and no DNA. Across some 8,000 distinct CDR3 sequences, the top ten clones capture 2% to 3% of the sample. The sequence derives from a human donor in good health. Some clones in this sample may be carry-over from other donors' samples. The specimen sequenced was naive CXCR3- CD8+ T cells from blood. Subset specified: CD45RO-CCR7+CD27+CD95- naive CD8+ T cells lacking CXCR3 (TNR3-). V and J are TRBV29-1 and TRBJ1-2; the D gene TCRdb calls, TRBD1, cannot be checked with no DNA. CDR3 sequence: CSAKENGGSYGYTF.